These 12 T cell receptor beta chains came from one sample sequenced in a study of Graves' ophthalmopathy and Graves' hyperthyroidism (dated by TCRdb to 2016 to 2019). The instrument given in TCRdb is Illumina HiSeq 2000. For repertoire sequencing, TCR beta CDR3 regions were amplified from RNA transcripts. HTBI primers and the Qiagen OneStep RT-PCR kit were used in a first-round RT-PCR, which was followed by a second-round multiplex PCR, size selection and purification. TCRdb trimmed public reads at Q25 via fastp, called clones via MiXCR and kept in-frame beta chains. Identical CDR3 proteins give one entry, which carries the most common genes and DNA. The sample table shows just over 400,000 distinct CDR3 sequences, and around 21% are seen once. The top ten hold 2.5% to 3.5% of the sample. Sequenced: peripheral blood. The receptors were sampled from a woman under 30 with stable Graves' hyperthyroidism. Donor details come from another sample of the same person, matched by shared clones.

This clonotype has at least ten counts. This chain connects TRBV28 to TRBJ1-5; 7 bases fit TRBD1. V dropped 6 bases and J dropped 4; count of bases not matched to a gene: 6. The CDR3 has 14 amino acids. Germline assignment: CDR1 MDHEN and CDR2 SYDVKM. CDR3 region: CASREGQTNQPQHF. The CDR3 DNA reads TGTGCCAGCAGGGAGGGACAGACAAATCAGCCCCAGCATTTT.

Comment on this clonotype: A single base separates this from a much larger clone, so it may be a read error. It is likely a read error, because the conserved phenylalanine at the end of the CDR3 is missing. This chain links TRBV5-1 with TRBJ1-1, with TRBD1 as a possible D gene (6 bases). Deletions cut 0 bases from V and 7 bases from J, with 10 bases between. Germline CDR1 and CDR2: SGHRS and YFSETQ. This CDR3 is 13 amino acids long. The CDR3, as DNA: TGCGCCAGCAGCTTGGATGGGGGCGTTGAAGCTTTCTTG. As protein: CASSLDGGVEAFL.

About this clonotype: Being one base from a much bigger clone, this may be a read error. The DNA of the CDR3 is TGTGCCATCAGGAGACTAGCGGGATCTCACTACGAGGAGTACTTC. Protein product: CAIRRLAGSHYEEYF. This chain joins TRBV10-3 and TRBJ2-7; 11 positions match TRBD2. CDR3 length: 15 residues. Germline V lookup: CDR1 ENHRY, CDR2 SYGVKD.

This clonotype was seen just once. V gene TRBV6-2 or TRBV6-3 combines with J gene TRBJ2-7; 8 positions match TRBD1. Germline loops: CDR1 MNHEY, CDR2 SVGEGT. CDR3 size: 17 residues. Trimming at V came to 0 bases and at J to 5 bases, leaving 12 bases not matched to a gene. The CDR3 DNA reads TGTGCCAGCAGTTACTCGACGGACAGGGACGATTCGGACGAGCAGTACTTC. Its translation is CASSYSTDRDDSDEQYF.

This clonotype was observed at least ten times. The chain recombines TRBV12-3 or TRBV12-4 with TRBJ2-4, with 11 nucleotides matching TRBD2. Trimming at V came to 5 bases and at J to 0 bases, leaving 12 bases not matched to a gene. The CDR3 is 19 amino acids. The CDR3 nucleotides are TGTGCCAGCAGTACGGGGGGACTAGCGGAAATAGTAGCCAAAAACATTCAGTACTTC. As protein: CASSTGGLAEIVAKNIQYF.

This clonotype was seen more than once but under ten times. The CDR3 DNA is TGTGCCACCAGTGACTCGGGGGGGGATCAGCCCCAGCATTTT. Translating gives CATSDSGGDQPQHF. This rearrangement joins TRBV24-1 to TRBJ1-5; D perhaps matches TRBD1 (5 bases). Trimming stripped 4 bases from V and 5 bases from J, with 11 bases between. From germline, CDR1 is KGHDR and CDR2 SFDVKD. This CDR3 region has 14 residues.

This clonotype was picked up many times. The rearrangement uses TRBV12-3 or TRBV12-4 and TRBJ1-2; TRBD1 matches 9 bases. Trimming cost V 2 bases and J 4 bases; bases outside gene matches: 8. The CDR3 loop spans 16 amino acids. CDR3 DNA: TGTGCCAGCAGTTTATTGGAGACAGGGGGATTCTATGGCTACACCTTC. Its protein product is CASSLLETGGFYGYTF.

This clonotype was counted ten times or more. V usage is TRBV5-6 and J usage is TRBJ2-5; tentatively, D is TRBD2 (6 bases). The CDR3 is 13 residues long. V dropped 4 bases and J dropped 5 bases, with 12 bases sitting between them. CDR1 is SGHDT, CDR2 YYEEEE, per germline. CDR3 amino acids: CASSIAVWETQYF. The CDR3 DNA sequence: TGTGCCAGCAGCATAGCGGTCTGGGAGACCCAGTACTTC.

V gene TRBV12-3 or TRBV12-4 combines with J gene TRBJ1-5, with D perhaps matching TRBD1 (5 bases). V lost 1 base to trimming and J lost 2 bases, with 12 bases between them. This CDR3 has 16 amino acids. The CDR3 region is CASSLEGSLGNQPQHF. CDR3 DNA: TGTGCCAGCAGTTTAGAGGGGAGTTTGGGCAATCAGCCCCAGCATTTT.

This chain uses TRBV6-1 with TRBJ2-2; 11 bases align to TRBD1. Unmatched junction bases numbered 6, after V lost 6 bases and J lost 6 bases. CDR1 is MNHNS and CDR2 is SASEGT in the germline V gene. The CDR3 totals 15 residues. This CDR3 reads CASRTGTGGPGELFF. The CDR3, as DNA: TGTGCCAGCAGGACCGGGACAGGGGGTCCCGGGGAGCTGTTTTTT.

In the case of this clonotype: Being one base from a much bigger clone, this may be a read error. The chain joins TRBV12-3 or TRBV12-4 to TRBJ2-5; possible D gene TRBD2, 6 bases. The CDR3 has 15 residues. The ends were cut back, 0 bases at V and 7 bases at J, with 15 bases in the middle. The CDR3 nucleotides read TGTGCCAGCAGTTTAGCGGGGGAGGATGATACGACCCAGTACTTC. This sequence encodes CASSLAGEDDTTQYF.

The V gene is TRBV19, the J gene TRBJ1-5, with unresolved D. The CDR3 extends over 15 amino acids. Germline CDR1 reads LNHDA; CDR2 reads SQIVND (reference sequence). The V end was cut by 3 bases, the J end by 2 bases, with 11 bases between. CDR3 region: CASSIFQVGNQPQHF. In nucleotides, the CDR3 is TGTGCCAGTAGTATCTTCCAGGTGGGCAATCAGCCCCAGCATTTT.